This T cell receptor beta chain was retrieved from a study of blood T cell repertoires in COVID-19. Study context: T cells, B-cell-depleted T cells, or PBMCs provided the cDNA or gDNA that served as material.

This clone was observed a single time. In germline, CDR1 is SNHLY, CDR2 FYNNEI. The CDR3 is made up of 15 amino acids. The V end lost 2 bases, the J end lost 0 bases, and 10 bases lay between the germline ends. Original processing notes: Estimated nucleated cell counts came from reference gene primer amplification. Sequenced by immunoSEQ multiplex PCR; TCRdb stores in-frame clones only, minus some. The V and J calls and clone size were taken over from that table, and D and trimming were inferred from the DNA. The data show approximately 300,000 clones, 85% to 95% seen once. Before they entered the study, exposed participants had met a COVID-19 case within 2 weeks.

The receptor comes from a woman under 40 who had been exposed to COVID-19. The sequencing input was PBMCs or T cells enriched from blood (not recorded which). The chain is built from TRBV2 and TRBJ1-1; D is unresolved. CDR3 nucleotides: TGTGCCAGCAGTGAACAGGCAGCCCTGAACACTGAAGCTTTCTTT. Protein product: CASSEQAALNTEAFF.